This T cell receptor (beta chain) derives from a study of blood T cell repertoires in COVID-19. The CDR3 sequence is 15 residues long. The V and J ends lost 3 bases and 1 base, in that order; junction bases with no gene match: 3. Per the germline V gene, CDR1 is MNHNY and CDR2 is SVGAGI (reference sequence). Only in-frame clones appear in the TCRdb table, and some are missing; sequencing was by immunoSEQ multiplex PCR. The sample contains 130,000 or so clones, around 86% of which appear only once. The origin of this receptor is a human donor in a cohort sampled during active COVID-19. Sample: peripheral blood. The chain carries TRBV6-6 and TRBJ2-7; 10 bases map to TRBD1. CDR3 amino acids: CASSYEGQGSYEQYF. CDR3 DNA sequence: TGTGCCAGCAGTTATGAGGGACAGGGGTCCTACGAGCAGTACTTC.